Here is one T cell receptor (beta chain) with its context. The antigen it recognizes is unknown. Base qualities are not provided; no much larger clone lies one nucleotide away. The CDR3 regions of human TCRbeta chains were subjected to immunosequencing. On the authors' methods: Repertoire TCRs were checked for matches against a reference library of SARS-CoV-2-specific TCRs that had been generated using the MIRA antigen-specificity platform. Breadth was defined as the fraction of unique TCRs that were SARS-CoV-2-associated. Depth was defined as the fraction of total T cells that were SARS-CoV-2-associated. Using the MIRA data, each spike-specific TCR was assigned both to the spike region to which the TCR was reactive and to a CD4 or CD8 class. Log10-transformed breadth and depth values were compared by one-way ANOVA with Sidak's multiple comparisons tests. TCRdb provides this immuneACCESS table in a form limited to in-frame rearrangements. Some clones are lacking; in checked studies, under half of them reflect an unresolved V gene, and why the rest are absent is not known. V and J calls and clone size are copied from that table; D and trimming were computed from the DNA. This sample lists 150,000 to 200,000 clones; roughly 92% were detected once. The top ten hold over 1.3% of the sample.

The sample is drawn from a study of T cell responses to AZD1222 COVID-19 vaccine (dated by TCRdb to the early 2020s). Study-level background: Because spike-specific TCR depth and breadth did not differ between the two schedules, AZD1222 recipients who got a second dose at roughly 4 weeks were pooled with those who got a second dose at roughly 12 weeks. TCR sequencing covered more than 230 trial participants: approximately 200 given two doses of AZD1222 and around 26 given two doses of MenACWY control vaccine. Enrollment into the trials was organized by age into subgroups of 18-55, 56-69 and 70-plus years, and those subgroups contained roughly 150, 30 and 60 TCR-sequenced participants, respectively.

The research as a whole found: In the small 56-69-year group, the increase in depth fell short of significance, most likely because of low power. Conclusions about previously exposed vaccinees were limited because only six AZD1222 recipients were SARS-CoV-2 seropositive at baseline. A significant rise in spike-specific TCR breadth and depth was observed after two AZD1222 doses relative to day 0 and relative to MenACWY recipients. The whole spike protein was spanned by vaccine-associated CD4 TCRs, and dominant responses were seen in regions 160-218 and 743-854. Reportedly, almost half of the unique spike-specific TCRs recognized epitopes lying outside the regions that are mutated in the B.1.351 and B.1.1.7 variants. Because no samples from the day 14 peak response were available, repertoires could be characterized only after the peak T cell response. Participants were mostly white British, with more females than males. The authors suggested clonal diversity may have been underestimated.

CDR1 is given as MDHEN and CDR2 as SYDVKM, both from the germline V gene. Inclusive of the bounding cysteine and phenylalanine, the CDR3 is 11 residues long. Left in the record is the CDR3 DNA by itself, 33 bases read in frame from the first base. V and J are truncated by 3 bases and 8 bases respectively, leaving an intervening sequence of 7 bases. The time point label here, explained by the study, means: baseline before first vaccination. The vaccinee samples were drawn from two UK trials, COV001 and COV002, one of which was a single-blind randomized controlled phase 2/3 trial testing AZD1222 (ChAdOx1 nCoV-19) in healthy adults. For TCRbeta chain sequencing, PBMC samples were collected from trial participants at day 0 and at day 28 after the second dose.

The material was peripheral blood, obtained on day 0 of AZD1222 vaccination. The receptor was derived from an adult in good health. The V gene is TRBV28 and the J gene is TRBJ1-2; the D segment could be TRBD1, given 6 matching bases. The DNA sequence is TGTGCCAGCAGTTTTAGGGGGGGCTACACCTTC. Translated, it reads CASSFRGGYTF.